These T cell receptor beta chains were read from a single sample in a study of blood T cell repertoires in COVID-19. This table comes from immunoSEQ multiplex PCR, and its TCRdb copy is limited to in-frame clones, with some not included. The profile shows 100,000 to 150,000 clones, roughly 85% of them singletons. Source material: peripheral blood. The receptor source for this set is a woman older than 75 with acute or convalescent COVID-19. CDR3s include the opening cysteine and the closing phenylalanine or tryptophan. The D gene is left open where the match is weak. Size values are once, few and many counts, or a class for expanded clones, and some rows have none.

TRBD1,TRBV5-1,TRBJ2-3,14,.,TGCGCCAGCAGGGGACAGGGAGGACCAGATACGCAGTATTTT,CASRGQGGPDTQYF
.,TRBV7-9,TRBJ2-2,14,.,TGTGCCAGCAGCACGGACAGCTCCACCGGGGAGCTGTTTTTT,CASSTDSSTGELFF
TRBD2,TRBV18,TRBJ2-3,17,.,TGTGCCAGCTCACCCGGGACTAGCGGGGGGCCCACAGATACGCAGTATTTT,CASSPGTSGGPTDTQYF
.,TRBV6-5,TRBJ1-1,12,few,TGTGCCAGCAGTTACTCCGGGAAGGAAGCTTTCTTT,CASSYSGKEAFF
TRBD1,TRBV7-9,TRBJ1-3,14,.,TGTGCCAGCAGCCCCGACAGGGCTGGAAACACCATATATTTT,CASSPDRAGNTIYF
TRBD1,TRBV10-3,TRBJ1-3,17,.,TGTGCCATCAGTGTGGGGGACAGGCCCCTCTCTGGAAACACCATATATTTT,CAISVGDRPLSGNTIYF
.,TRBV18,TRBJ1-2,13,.,TGTGCCAGCTCACCCCCGGGAGTCTATGGCTACACCTTC,CASSPPGVYGYTF
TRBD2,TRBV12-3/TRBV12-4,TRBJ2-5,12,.,TGTGCCAGCAGTTTCGCGGCGGGGGGTCCTAACTTC,CASSFAAGGPNF
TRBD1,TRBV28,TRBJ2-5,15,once,TGTGCCAGTAGTTACAGGGGGCGTACTGAAGAGACCCAGTACTTC,CASSYRGRTEETQYF
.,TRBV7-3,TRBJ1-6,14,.,TGTGCCAGCAGCTTAAGACGGGATGATTCACCCCTCCACTTT,CASSLRRDDSPLHF
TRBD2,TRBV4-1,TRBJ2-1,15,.,TGCGCCAGCAGCCAAGTTAGCGGGGGGGCCTATGAGCAGTTCTTC,CASSQVSGGAYEQFF
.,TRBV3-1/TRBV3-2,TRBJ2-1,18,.,TGTGCCAGCAGCCAAGGGTTTTTTGGCGGGGTCTCCTACAATGAGCAGTTCTTC,CASSQGFFGGVSYNEQFF
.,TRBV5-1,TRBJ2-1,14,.,TGCGCCAGCAGGACTGGCGGGGAGTTCAATGAGCAGTTCTTC,CASRTGGEFNEQFF
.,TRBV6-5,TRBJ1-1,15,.,TGTGCCAGCAGTCGAATCAGCACAGGGAACACTGAAGCTTTCTTT,CASSRISTGNTEAFF
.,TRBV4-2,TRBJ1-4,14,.,TGTGCCAGCAGCCAAGATCATGGTAGTGAAAAACTGTTTTTT,CASSQDHGSEKLFF
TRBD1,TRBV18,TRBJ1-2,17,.,TGTGCCAGCTCACCCCCGGGACAGGGGGCCCCCCCCTATGGCTACACCTTC,CASSPPGQGAPPYGYTF
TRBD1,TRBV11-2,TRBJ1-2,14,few,TGTGCCAGCAGCTTAAGGCCTGGACAGGGAGGCTACACCTTC,CASSLRPGQGGYTF
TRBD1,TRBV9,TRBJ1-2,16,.,TGTGCCAGCAGCGTCTCGACAGGGCCCTTAGGGGTGGGCTACACCTTC,CASSVSTGPLGVGYTF
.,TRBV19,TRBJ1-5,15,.,TGTGCCAGTAGTTACTCCGGATCCCAGGGGCAGCCCCAGCATTTT,CASSYSGSQGQPQHF
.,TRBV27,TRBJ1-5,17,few,TGTGCCAGCAGTTTATCCAGCGTTGGGACAAGACAACAGCCCCAGCATTTT,CASSLSSVGTRQQPQHF
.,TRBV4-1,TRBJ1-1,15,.,TGCGCCAGCAGCCGACAGACAGCGTTGAACACTGAAGCTTTCTTT,CASSRQTALNTEAFF
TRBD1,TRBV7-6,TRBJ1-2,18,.,TGTGCCAGCAGCTCCCGCGAACCAGGCGGGACAGGGACCTATGGCTACACCTTC,CASSSREPGGTGTYGYTF
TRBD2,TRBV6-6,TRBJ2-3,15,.,TGTGCCAGCATAGCGGGGAGGATTATTACAGATACGCAGTATTTT,CASIAGRIITDTQYF
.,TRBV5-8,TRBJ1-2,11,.,TGTGCCAGCAGCTTTAGGGGTGGCTACACCTTC,CASSFRGGYTF
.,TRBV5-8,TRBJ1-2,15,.,TGTGCCAGCAGCCCATTTCTCACAGGGCGACATGGCTACACCTTC,CASSPFLTGRHGYTF
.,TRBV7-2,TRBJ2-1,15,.,TGTGCCAGCAGCCTCGACAGGCTGCCGAACAATGAGCAGTTCTTC,CASSLDRLPNNEQFF
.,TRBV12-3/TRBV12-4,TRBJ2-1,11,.,TGTGCCAGCAGTCCTAGGACAGAGCAGTTCTTC,CASSPRTEQFF
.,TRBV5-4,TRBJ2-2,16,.,TGTGCCAGCAGCTTGGCCGGGGGGCGCAACACCGGGGAGCTGTTTTTT,CASSLAGGRNTGELFF